Below are 24 T cell receptor beta chains sequenced from a single sample in a study of cytomegalovirus exposure and HLA in healthy donors. The assay was immunoSEQ multiplex PCR, and TCRdb's table has in-frame clones only and misses some. The sample contains tens of thousands of clones, under 95% of which appear only once. The specimen sequenced was PBMCs. Every receptor here comes from a woman aged 30 to 39 in good health and CMV-seropositive.

This chain links TRBV19 with TRBJ1-3; D is undetermined. The CDR3 is 16 amino acids. V was trimmed by 10 bases and J by 0 bases, leaving 19 bases between them. The germline V gene has CDR1 LNHDA and CDR2 SQIVND (reference sequence). The CDR3 nucleotides read TGTGCCACCCCCTTGAGGGTACGGTACTCTGGAAACACCATATATTTT. Its protein product is CATPLRVRYSGNTIYF. Based on the CDR3 plus reference TRBV19 and TRBJ1-3, the full variable domain is DGGITQSPKYLFRKEGQNVTLSCEQNLNHDAMYWYRQDPGQGLRLIYYSQIVNDFQKGDIAEGYSVSREKKESFPLTVTSAQKNPTAFYLCATPLRVRYSGNTIYFGEGSWLTVV.

J is TRBJ1-1 and V is TRBV7-3, with D perhaps TRBD1 (6 bases). V gave up 3 bases and J gave up 0 bases, with 11 bases separating them. CDR3 length equals 15 residues. The V gene's germline CDR1 is SGHTA and CDR2 FQGTGA. CDR3: CASSLGQGLNTEAFF. The CDR3 bases are TGTGCCAGCAGCTTGGGACAAGGATTGAACACTGAAGCTTTCTTT. Complete variable domain (other parts from reference TRBV7-3 and TRBJ1-1): GAGVSQTPSNKVTEKGKYVELRCDPISGHTALYWYRQSLGQGPEFLIYFQGTGAADDSGLPNDRFFAVRPEGSVSTLKIQRTERGDSAVYLCASSLGQGLNTEAFFGQGTRLTVV.

This clone has more than one count but fewer than ten. This chain uses TRBV30 with TRBJ1-1; tentative D call: TRBD1 (5 bases). The CDR3 is made up of 14 amino acids. V was clipped by 7 bases and J by 0 bases, with 15 bases between them. Germline V gene lookup returns CDR1 GTSNPN and CDR2 SVGIG (reference sequence). DNA of the CDR3: TGTGCCTCTGGAAGGGGAGGGATGAACACTGAAGCTTTCTTT. Its translation: CASGRGGMNTEAFF.

The J gene is TRBJ1-5, the V gene TRBV19; D is unresolved. Germline V CDR1 and CDR2: LNHDA, SQIVND (reference sequence). The CDR3 consists of 14 residues. Trimming removed 6 bases at V and 4 bases at J, with 13 bases between. The CDR3 loop is CASREVAGNQPQHF. The CDR3 DNA follows: TGTGCCAGTAGGGAGGTGGCGGGGAATCAGCCCCAGCATTTT.

V gene TRBV7-9 combines with J gene TRBJ1-2, with 9 positions matching TRBD1. The germline CDR1 and CDR2 sequences are SEHNR and FQNEAQ (reference sequence). The CDR3 is made up of 12 amino acids. V lost 1 base, J lost 10 bases, and 1 base stayed unmatched. CDR3 coding DNA: TGTGCCAGCAGCTTAGGGACAGGGGACTACACCTTC. Translated, it gives CASSLGTGDYTF.

This chain uses TRBV28 with TRBJ2-1, with TRBD1 identical over 10 bases. V lost 6 bases and J lost 8; bases outside the gene matches: 4. CDR3 length: 13 residues. CDR1 is MDHEN, CDR2 SYDVKM, per germline. The CDR3 DNA follows: TGTGCCAGCAGAAGACAGGGGGCTCATGAGCAGTTCTTC. This translates into CASRRQGAHEQFF.

This chain joins TRBV2 and TRBJ2-1; 8 bases line up with TRBD1. J lost 4 bases, V lost 6 bases, and 11 bases had no gene match. The CDR3 sequence is 16 residues long. Per the germline V gene, CDR1 is SNHLY and CDR2 is FYNNEI. The CDR3 loop reads CASRGKTGELYNEQFF. The CDR3 nucleotides are TGTGCCAGCAGGGGAAAGACAGGGGAATTATACAATGAGCAGTTCTTC. Based on the CDR3 plus reference TRBV2 and TRBJ2-1, the full variable domain is EPEVTQTPSHQVTQMGQEVILRCVPISNHLYFYWYRQILGQKVEFLVSFYNNEISEKSEIFDDQFSVERPDGSNFTLKIRSTKLEDSAMYFCASRGKTGELYNEQFFGPGTRLTVL.

The genes are TRBV19 and TRBJ2-5; possible D gene TRBD2, 6 bases. This CDR3 is built from 13 residues. Germline CDR1 and CDR2: LNHDA and SQIVND (reference sequence). Trimming left V 7 bases short and J 4 bases short, with 13 bases between. The CDR3 DNA is TGTGCCAGTACCGCGGGATGGGGAGAGACCCAGTACTTC. Translated, it gives CASTAGWGETQYF.

V usage is TRBV7-7 and J usage is TRBJ2-5, with TRBD1 matching over 8 bases. Germline-derived CDR1 and CDR2 are SSHAT and FNYEAQ (reference sequence). The V and J ends lost 5 bases and 5 bases, in that order; junction bases with no gene match: 10. CDR3 length: 15 residues. CDR3 in amino acids: CASSRDRGLLETQYF. The CDR3 DNA sequence: TGTGCCAGCAGCCGCGACAGGGGATTGTTGGAGACCCAGTACTTC.

The genes are TRBV5-8 and TRBJ1-1, with TRBD1 matching over 8 bases. Trimming removed 0 bases from V and 4 bases from J; junction bases left unmatched: 5. This CDR3 region has 15 residues. Per germline, CDR1 SGHTS and CDR2 YDEGEE. The CDR3 nucleotides are TGTGCCAGCAGCTTGGGGACAGGGTCGGGCACTGAAGCTTTCTTT. This translates into CASSLGTGSGTEAFF.

The genes are TRBV9 and TRBJ2-1; D gene unclear. The CDR3 length is 16 residues. CDR1 SGDLS and CDR2 YYNGEE come from the germline V gene. Trimming removed 0 bases at V and 4 bases at J, with 14 bases between. The CDR3: CASSVGSQKAYNEQFF. The CDR3 nucleotides are TGTGCCAGCAGCGTAGGTTCGCAAAAAGCGTACAATGAGCAGTTCTTC.

This clone appeared a few times. The chain uses TRBV5-8 and TRBJ2-7, with D tentatively TRBD2 (6 bases). Per the germline V gene, CDR1 is SGHTS and CDR2 is YDEGEE. The CDR3 consists of 13 residues. Trimming removed 3 bases from V and 6 bases from J, with 13 bases in between. The CDR3 DNA reads TGTGCCAGCAGCTCTCGGGGGTACGCCGAGCAGTACTTC. Translation gives CASSSRGYAEQYF.

The V call is TRBV9, the J call TRBJ1-1, with D uncertain. Germline loops: CDR1 SGDLS, CDR2 YYNGEE. Trimming took 3 bases from V and 4 from J, leaving 10 bases between them. This CDR3 contains 13 residues. This chain's CDR3 is CASSAHGSTEAFF. CDR3 coding DNA: TGTGCCAGCAGCGCTCACGGTAGCACTGAAGCTTTCTTT.

The rearrangement uses TRBV29-1 and TRBJ1-1; D unresolved. Trimming removed 3 bases from V and 0 bases from J, with 8 bases in between. This CDR3 comprises 13 residues. Germline CDR1 SQVTM, CDR2 ANQGSEA. CDR3 DNA sequence: TGCAGCGTTGAGGCCGAAATGAACACTGAAGCTTTCTTT. Translated, it gives CSVEAEMNTEAFF.

CDR3 sequence: CASSDRGPRTDTQYF. DNA for the CDR3: TGTGCCAGCTCAGACAGGGGCCCCCGCACAGATACGCAGTATTTT. V gene TRBV18 combines with J gene TRBJ2-3, with TRBD1 matching over 8 bases. The germline gives CDR1 KGHSH, CDR2 LQKENI. CDR3 size: 15 residues. J gave up 1 base and V 5 bases, and 5 bases lay outside the gene matches. The whole variable domain, filled in from reference TRBV18 and TRBJ2-3, reads NAGVMQNPRHLVRRRGQEARLRCSPMKGHSHVYWYRQLPEEGLKFMVYLQKENIIDESGMPKERFSAEFPKEGPSILRIQQVVRGDSAAYFCASSDRGPRTDTQYFGPGTRLTVL.

The V gene is TRBV7-8, the J gene TRBJ2-5, with 12 bases lining up with TRBD2. Looked up from germline, CDR1 is SGHVS and CDR2 is FQNEAQ. CDR3 length: 17 amino acids. V lost 0 bases, J lost 5 bases, and 7 bases stayed unmatched. The CDR3 region has the DNA TGTGCCAGCAGCTTAGCACCTAGCGGGAGGGGTAAGGAGACCCAGTACTTC. Its translation: CASSLAPSGRGKETQYF. The full variable domain, completed using reference TRBV7-8 and TRBJ2-5, is GAGVSQSPRYKVAKRGQDVALRCDPISGHVSLFWYQQALGQGPEFLTYFQNEAQLDKSGLPSDRFFAERPEGSVSTLKIQRTQQEDSAVYLCASSLAPSGRGKETQYFGPGTRLLVL.

This rearrangement joins TRBV6-6 to TRBJ1-1, with a possible D match to TRBD1 (5 bases). Germline loops: CDR1 MNHNY, CDR2 SVGAGI (reference sequence). The CDR3 contains 15 residues. Between the trimmed V and J ends, which lost 7 bases and 2 bases, there was a span of 17 bases. The CDR3 DNA reads TGTGCCAGCATCCCCTCGGGGGTTCTAAACACTGAAGCTTTCTTT. Protein: CASIPSGVLNTEAFF.

This chain links TRBV2 with TRBJ1-4, with 7 bases that match TRBD1. V lost 5 bases, J lost 8 bases, and 11 bases stayed unmatched. Germline V gene sequence: CDR1 SNHLY, CDR2 FYNNEI. CDR3 length equals 15 residues. In nucleotides, the CDR3 is TGTGCCAGCAGTCGGGGACAGAATACGGGAGAAAAACTGTTTTTT. As protein: CASSRGQNTGEKLFF.

The chain has TRBV2 and TRBJ2-3; D possibly corresponds to TRBD2 (5 bases). CDR1 SNHLY and CDR2 FYNNEI come from the germline V gene. CDR3 length: 17 residues. Trimming pared 2 bases from V and 3 bases from J, leaving 18 bases between. Written as DNA, the CDR3 is TGTGCCAGCAGTGAATCGGTGGTCGGGGTGATTACAGATACGCAGTATTTT. It yields the protein CASSESVVGVITDTQYF.

The gene calls are TRBV28 and TRBJ1-5, with a possible D match to TRBD1 (6 bases). CDR3 length: 16 amino acids. CDR1 and CDR2 from the germline V gene are MDHEN and SYDVKM. Trimming took 2 bases from V and 2 from J, leaving 13 bases between them. The DNA for the CDR3 is TGTGCCAGCAGTTTAGGCAGGGGACAAGGCAATCAGCCCCAGCATTTT. Its protein product is CASSLGRGQGNQPQHF.

CDR3 sequence reads: CASSWGRGPGNTIYF. For the CDR3, the DNA is TGTGCCAGCAGCTGGGGGCGTGGGCCGGGAAACACCATATATTTT. The chain uses TRBV7-2 and TRBJ1-3, with D possibly being TRBD1 (6 bases). This CDR3 is 15 amino acids long. Between the trimmed V and J ends, which lost 4 bases and 4 bases, there was a span of 14 bases. Germline V CDR1 and CDR2: SGHTA, FQGNSA.

The V call is TRBV6-5, the J call TRBJ2-1; D unclear. The CDR3 loop spans 15 amino acids. Germline V gene data show CDR1 as MNHEY and CDR2 as SVGAGI. V shed 6 bases and J shed 0 bases, with 12 bases lying between them. CDR3 in DNA: TGTGCCAGCAGCCGACACCTTAGCTCCTACAATGAGCAGTTCTTC. Its protein is CASSRHLSSYNEQFF.

This rearrangement joins TRBV2 to TRBJ2-6, with D possibly matching TRBD2 (5 bases). Germline CDR1 reads SNHLY; CDR2 reads FYNNEI. The CDR3 has 15 amino acids. Trimming took 8 bases from V and 3 from J, leaving 14 bases between them. Written as DNA, the CDR3 is TGTGCCAGCTCCAGTGAGGGCCTTGGGGCCAACGTCCTGACTTTC. Protein sequence: CASSSEGLGANVLTF. The variable domain in full, completed from reference TRBV2 and TRBJ2-6, reads EPEVTQTPSHQVTQMGQEVILRCVPISNHLYFYWYRQILGQKVEFLVSFYNNEISEKSEIFDDQFSVERPDGSNFTLKIRSTKLEDSAMYFCASSSEGLGANVLTFGAGSRLTVL.

J is TRBJ2-7 and V is TRBV2; 7 nucleotides match TRBD2. CDR3 length equals 19 residues. Per the germline V gene, CDR1 is SNHLY and CDR2 is FYNNEI. J gave up 4 bases and V 3 bases, and 21 bases lay outside the gene matches. The DNA of the CDR3 is TGTGCCAGCAGTGATTCAGGGTTCCAGAATCGGGACTACCTATACGAGCAGTACTTC. This sequence encodes CASSDSGFQNRDYLYEQYF.